Listed here are 15 T cell receptor beta chains from one sample, sequenced in a study of blood T cell repertoires in COVID-19. TCRdb's table, derived via immunoSEQ multiplex PCR, lists solely in-frame clones and lacks some. The table lists about 220,000 clones, 82% of them singletons. Sequenced: PBMCs or T cells enriched from blood (not recorded which). These receptors were obtained from an older woman who had recovered from COVID-19.

This clone was observed a handful of times. The chain is built from TRBV11-2 and TRBJ1-1; TRBD1 matches at 10 bases. This CDR3 contains 14 residues. Germline V gene lookup returns CDR1 SGHAT and CDR2 FQNNGV. Unmatched junction bases numbered 5, after V lost 5 bases and J lost 5 bases. The CDR3: CASSPDRGTTEAFF. The CDR3 DNA is TGTGCCAGCAGCCCGGACAGGGGGACAACTGAAGCTTTCTTT.

V usage is TRBV19 and J usage is TRBJ1-5, with a tentative D call TRBD1 (5 bases). CDR1 and CDR2 (germline): LNHDA, SQIVND (reference sequence). The CDR3 contains 16 residues. V was clipped by 6 bases and J by 3 bases, with 18 bases between them. CDR3 nucleotides: TGTGCCAGTAGGGTCCTTAGGCAGGGAAACAATCAGCCCCAGCATTTT. It encodes CASRVLRQGNNQPQHF.

The chain is built from TRBV6-6 and TRBJ1-1, with TRBD1 identical over 10 bases. The junction had 7 bases not matched to a gene; V was cut back by 4 bases and J by 2 bases. This CDR3 region has 16 residues. Germline CDR1 reads MNHNY; CDR2 reads SVGAGI (reference sequence). The CDR3 DNA reads TGTGCCAGCAGTTTCGGACAGGGGGGGGGAAACACTGAAGCTTTCTTT. Its translation is CASSFGQGGGNTEAFF.

V is TRBV3-1 (or the pseudogene TRBV3-2) and J is TRBJ1-2, with D hard to call. Trimming took 5 bases from V and 2 from J, leaving 9 bases between them. The CDR3 runs 13 residues. Germline V gives CDR1 LGHDT, CDR2 YNNKEL (reference sequence). The CDR3 protein is CASSGQVNYGYTF. In nucleotides, the CDR3 is TGTGCCAGCAGCGGGCAGGTCAACTATGGCTACACCTTC.

DNA of the CDR3: TGTGCCATCAGTAAGACTAGCGGAAGCACAGATACGCAGTATTTT. Residues: CAISKTSGSTDTQYF. This chain links TRBV10-3 with TRBJ2-3; 9 bases map to TRBD2. This CDR3 comprises 15 residues. Germline V gives CDR1 ENHRY, CDR2 SYGVKD. V lost 5 bases and J lost 0; bases outside the gene matches: 3.

The CDR3 sequence is CASSSGQGENSPLHF. DNA of the CDR3: TGTGCCAGCAGTTCCGGACAGGGTGAGAATTCACCCCTCCACTTT. This sequence joins TRBV28 and TRBJ1-6; the match to TRBD1 covers 8 bases. CDR1 and CDR2 from the germline V gene are MDHEN and SYDVKM. The V segment lost 4 bases and the J segment 7 bases; nucleotides outside the gene matches: 6. This CDR3 has 15 amino acids.

V and J are TRBV29-1 and TRBJ2-7; TRBD2 matches 9 bases. Looked up from germline, CDR1 is SQVTM and CDR2 is ANQGSEA. CDR3 size: 14 residues. The trim removed 2 bases at V and 5 bases at J, leaving 7 bases unmatched. The CDR3 DNA follows: TGCAGCGTTGAAAAAGCGGGAGGACTCGACGAGCAGTACTTC. Its translation: CSVEKAGGLDEQYF.

As DNA, the CDR3 is TGCGCCAGCAGTGAGACCAGTTATGAGCAGTTCTTC. Its translation: CASSETSYEQFF. J is TRBJ2-1 and V is TRBV10-1; D gene unclear. Germline-derived CDR1 and CDR2 are WNHNN and SYGVQD (reference sequence). V lost 2 bases and J 8 bases, leaving 7 bases between the germline ends. The CDR3 extends over 12 amino acids.

The chain couples TRBV12-3 or TRBV12-4 to TRBJ1-2; D is unresolved. There are 13 residues in the CDR3. V dropped 6 bases and J dropped 0 bases, with 8 bases sitting between them. CDR3 amino acids: CASSSSANYGYTF. The CDR3 region has the DNA TGTGCCAGCAGCTCTAGCGCTAACTATGGCTACACCTTC.

The chain combines TRBV11-2 with TRBJ2-7; D may be TRBD2 (7 bases). Germline CDR1 and CDR2: SGHAT and FQNNGV. V lost 3 bases, J lost 8 bases, and 17 bases lay in between. The CDR3 spans 14 residues. The CDR3 DNA is TGTGCCAGCAGCTTCGTGGGGGGGCGAGGTCAGCAGTACTTC. It specifies CASSFVGGRGQQYF.

Comments on this clone: The same CDR3 is also encoded by other DNA sequences in this sample. This rearrangement joins TRBV5-4 to TRBJ1-3; a weak D match, TRBD1 (6 bases). The V gene's germline CDR1 is SGHNT and CDR2 YYREEE (reference sequence). V was trimmed by 0 bases and J by 4 bases, leaving 8 bases between them. This CDR3 region has 14 residues. CDR3 DNA sequence: TGTGCCAGCAGCTTGGACAGGGTGGGAAACACCATATATTTT. Encoded protein: CASSLDRVGNTIYF.

J is TRBJ1-1 and V is TRBV29-1; maybe TRBD1 (5 bases). The ends were cut back, 3 bases at V and 10 bases at J, with 18 bases in the middle. Per germline, CDR1 SQVTM and CDR2 ANQGSEA. The CDR3 is made up of 13 amino acids. CDR3 DNA sequence: TGCAGCGTTGAGTTAAACCCAGGGTTGCCAGCTTTCTTT. Its protein product is CSVELNPGLPAFF.

The rearrangement uses TRBV6-5 and TRBJ2-6; D unclear. CDR3 length equals 15 residues. From germline, CDR1 is MNHEY and CDR2 SVGAGI. Trimming removed 7 bases at V and 0 bases at J, with 10 bases between. In nucleotides, the CDR3 is TGTGCCAGCACGGAGCTGGTCTCTGGGGCCAACGTCCTGACTTTC. Amino acid sequence: CASTELVSGANVLTF.

J is TRBJ2-2 and V is TRBV6-5; 7 positions match TRBD2. V was clipped by 2 bases and J by 8 bases; unmatched bases: 11. The CDR3 covers 16 residues. Germline loops: CDR1 MNHEY, CDR2 SVGAGI. As DNA, the CDR3 is TGTGCCAGCAGTTACCTCACTAGCGTTTCGAGGGGGGAGCTGTTTTTT. Amino acid sequence: CASSYLTSVSRGELFF.

The chain uses TRBV20-1 and TRBJ1-4; tentative D call: TRBD1 (5 bases). CDR1 is DFQATT and CDR2 is SNEGSKA in the germline V gene (reference sequence). V was shortened by 6 bases and J by 5 bases, with 16 bases between the two germline ends. The CDR3 is 14 amino acids. The CDR3 nucleotides are TGCAGTGCCAGTGGGACCGGGAGGAATGAAAAACTGTTTTTT. Its protein is CSASGTGRNEKLFF.